A selection of T cell receptor beta chains follows, all from one sample in a study of cytomegalovirus exposure and HLA in healthy donors. Sequenced by immunoSEQ multiplex PCR; TCRdb stores in-frame clones only, minus some. The repertoire holds around 130,000 clones, with less than 85% as singletons. The sequencing input was PBMCs. The receptors come from a woman in her forties in good health and CMV-seropositive. The CDR3 runs from the conserved cysteine through the conserved F or W. A D gene is named only where the DNA matches it firmly. Clone sizes are given selectively: once, few, many, or a class where the clone is expanded.

D gene: TRBD1
V gene: TRBV7-9
clone size: -
J gene: TRBJ2-1
CDR3 DNA: TGTGCCAGCAGCTTAGTAGGGGGACAGGACAGCTACAATGAGCAGTTCTTC
CDR3 protein: CASSLVGGQDSYNEQFF

D gene: -
V gene: TRBV6-4
clone size: -
J gene: TRBJ2-1
CDR3 DNA: TGTGCCAGCAGTGACTCTTCCCGGGGACTTTCAGGAAATGAGCAGTTCTTC
CDR3 protein: CASSDSSRGLSGNEQFF

D gene: -
V gene: TRBV5-5
clone size: once
J gene: TRBJ2-7
CDR3 DNA: TGTGCCAGCAGCCAACCCGAGGCCCCCTACGAGCAGTACTTC
CDR3 protein: CASSQPEAPYEQYF

D gene: TRBD1
V gene: TRBV30
clone size: -
J gene: TRBJ1-1
CDR3 DNA: TGTGCCTGGAGTCGGACAGGGTCGACGTATCTTTCTGAAGCTTTCTTT
CDR3 protein: CAWSRTGSTYLSEAFF

D gene: -
V gene: TRBV28
clone size: -
J gene: TRBJ1-1
CDR3 DNA: TGTGCCAGCAGTTTGAGCCAGGGTAGTTTTAAAGCTTTCTTT
CDR3 protein: CASSLSQGSFKAFF

D gene: -
V gene: TRBV29-1
clone size: -
J gene: TRBJ2-3
CDR3 DNA: TGCAGCGTTGCTGTGGGTTTCCGGGAAGATACGCAGTATTTT
CDR3 protein: CSVAVGFREDTQYF

D gene: TRBD1
V gene: TRBV4-1
clone size: -
J gene: TRBJ1-5
CDR3 DNA: TGCGCCAGCAGCCATGCGACAGGGGGGTCGAATCAGCCCCAGCATTTT
CDR3 protein: CASSHATGGSNQPQHF

D gene: -
V gene: TRBV28
clone size: -
J gene: TRBJ2-5
CDR3 DNA: TGTGCCAGCAGTTTTTTGTGGGCGGGTGAAAGCCAAGAGACCCAGTACTTC
CDR3 protein: CASSFLWAGESQETQYF

D gene: TRBD1
V gene: TRBV5-6
clone size: -
J gene: TRBJ1-1
CDR3 DNA: TGTGCCAGCAGCTCACCCCCGGACAGGGGGAACACTGAAGCTTTCTTT
CDR3 protein: CASSSPPDRGNTEAFF

D gene: -
V gene: TRBV6-6
clone size: medium-sized
J gene: TRBJ1-2
CDR3 DNA: TGTGCCAGCAGTCCAGAGGAGCGTTATGGCTACACCTTC
CDR3 protein: CASSPEERYGYTF

D gene: TRBD1
V gene: TRBV5-1
clone size: -
J gene: TRBJ1-2
CDR3 DNA: TGCGCCACTAGGACAGGACTCTCCTATGGCTACACCTTC
CDR3 protein: CATRTGLSYGYTF

D gene: TRBD1
V gene: TRBV6-1
clone size: -
J gene: TRBJ1-5
CDR3 DNA: TGTGCCAGCAGTTTTGGGACAGGTAATCAGCCCCAGCATTTT
CDR3 protein: CASSFGTGNQPQHF

D gene: TRBD2
V gene: TRBV7-9
clone size: -
J gene: TRBJ2-1
CDR3 DNA: TGTGCCAGCAGCCCCTTATTTGGACTAGCGGGAGGTGAGCAGTTCTTC
CDR3 protein: CASSPLFGLAGGEQFF

D gene: -
V gene: TRBV4-3
clone size: -
J gene: TRBJ2-7
CDR3 DNA: TGCGCCAGCAGCCAAGAGGACAGCCTTTTCTACGAGCAGTACTTC
CDR3 protein: CASSQEDSLFYEQYF

D gene: TRBD1
V gene: TRBV5-1
clone size: -
J gene: TRBJ1-2
CDR3 DNA: TGCGCCAGCAGCCCATGGACAGGAGTCCCTACGATCACTGGCTACACCTTC
CDR3 protein: CASSPWTGVPTITGYTF

D gene: TRBD1
V gene: TRBV7-8
clone size: -
J gene: TRBJ2-4
CDR3 DNA: TGTGCCAGCAGCTTAAGGACAGGGGAAAACATTCAGTACTTC
CDR3 protein: CASSLRTGENIQYF

D gene: TRBD1
V gene: TRBV18
clone size: -
J gene: TRBJ1-1
CDR3 DNA: TGTGCCAGCTCACCAACCCGGACAGGACCGAACACTGAAGCTTTCTTT
CDR3 protein: CASSPTRTGPNTEAFF